The 16 T cell receptor beta chains presented below share a single source sample, sequenced in a study of OX40 agonist ivuxolimab in advanced cancers. Clones were sequenced by immunoSEQ multiplex PCR, and TCRdb holds only the in-frame ones, with some missing. Here the sample spans tens of thousands of clones, around 85% being singletons. The specimen comprised CD4+ or CD8+ T cells sorted from blood, sampled in a trial of the OX40 agonist ivuxolimab. The receptors were gathered from an adult with an advanced solid tumor such as melanoma, head and neck, liver or kidney cancer.

V gene TRBV27 combines with J gene TRBJ1-2; 10 bases map to TRBD1. The germline gives CDR1 MNHEY, CDR2 SMNVEV (reference sequence). There are 19 residues in the CDR3. Trimming at V came to 5 bases and at J to 3 bases, leaving 18 bases not matched to a gene. The CDR3 region is CASSPRGRDRGQGYYGYTF. The CDR3 region has the DNA TGTGCCAGCAGTCCCAGGGGCCGGGACAGGGGACAGGGGTACTATGGCTACACCTTC.

The rearrangement joins TRBV7-3 to TRBJ1-1; tentative D call: TRBD1 (6 bases). The V and J ends lost 6 bases and 4 bases respectively, with 15 bases between them. Germline CDR1 SGHTA, CDR2 FQGTGA. CDR3 length: 14 amino acids. In DNA, the CDR3 is TGTGCCAGCAGACTGGACAGCACGGGCACTGAAGCTTTCTTT. Residues: CASRLDSTGTEAFF.

This clone is deemed hyperexpanded (1% or more). The chain uses TRBV14 and TRBJ1-2, with D perhaps TRBD1 (5 bases). The germline V and J ends were trimmed by 0 bases and 12 bases, with 11 bases remaining between them. CDR3 length equals 12 residues. The germline V gene encodes CDR1 SGHDN and CDR2 FVKESK. The CDR3 protein is CASSQDRARNTF. CDR3 sequence (DNA): TGTGCCAGCAGCCAAGACAGGGCCCGAAACACCTTC.

Remarks on this clone: The junction departs from the called germline gene at one end, perhaps through a read error. The V call is TRBV2, the J call TRBJ2-5; D unclear. Germline CDR1 reads SNHLY; CDR2 reads FYNNEI. The CDR3 spans 11 residues. CDR3 nucleotides: TGTGCCACCAGATACCAAGAGATCCAGTACTTC. The encoded protein is CATRYQEIQYF.

V usage is TRBV4-2 and J usage is TRBJ2-1; D possibly corresponds to TRBD2 (5 bases). The ends were cut back, 0 bases at V and 0 bases at J, with 12 bases in the middle. The CDR3 consists of 17 residues. Germline lookup yields CDR1 LGHNA and CDR2 YNFKEQ. This CDR3 is CASSQDLGGPSYNEQFF. CDR3 sequence (DNA): TGTGCCAGCAGCCAAGATTTGGGCGGGCCCTCCTACAATGAGCAGTTCTTC.

The chain recombines TRBV5-4 with TRBJ1-4, with D unresolved. The length of the CDR3 is 15 residues. V was cut by 2 bases and J by 0 bases, with 8 bases left in between. Germline V gene lookup returns CDR1 SGHNT and CDR2 YYREEE (reference sequence). CDR3 loop: CASSFRGATNEKLFF. CDR3 DNA sequence: TGTGCCAGCAGCTTTCGAGGTGCAACTAATGAAAAACTGTTTTTT.

In its sample, this clone was seen a few times. V usage is TRBV27 and J usage is TRBJ2-1; D call uncertain. Trimming shortened V by 8 bases and J by 2 bases, and 16 bases separated the two germline ends. The CDR3 contains 15 residues. Germline V gene sequence: CDR1 MNHEY, CDR2 SMNVEV (reference sequence). The CDR3 protein is CASGLDGDTYNEQFF. CDR3 nucleotides: TGTGCCAGCGGGTTGGACGGAGATACCTACAATGAGCAGTTCTTC.

V is TRBV7-2 and J is TRBJ2-1, with unresolved D. The CDR3 covers 12 residues. Trimming pared 4 bases from V and 10 bases from J, leaving 11 bases between. Germline-derived CDR1 and CDR2 are SGHTA and FQGNSA. Here the CDR3 reads CASSSSPWEQFF. CDR3 DNA: TGTGCCAGCAGCTCTTCACCTTGGGAGCAGTTCTTC.

The chain joins TRBV4-3 to TRBJ2-3; D possibly corresponds to TRBD2 (6 bases). The CDR3 consists of 13 residues. The V gene lost 1 base and the J gene lost 5 bases, with 7 bases spanning the gap. Germline CDR1 reads LGHNA; CDR2 reads YSLEER. CDR3 residues: CASSQGRGDTQYF. CDR3 DNA: TGCGCCAGCAGCCAAGGGAGGGGAGATACGCAGTATTTT.

This clone was seen a single time. V and J are TRBV5-6 and TRBJ2-5; no clear D. CDR3 length: 14 amino acids. Germline V lookup: CDR1 SGHDT, CDR2 YYEEEE. The V gene lost 3 bases and the J gene lost 2 bases, with 11 bases spanning the gap. The CDR3 region has the DNA TGTGCCAGCAGCTCGACTCAGAATCAAGAGACCCAGTACTTC. The encoded protein is CASSSTQNQETQYF.

The chain employs TRBV19 and TRBJ2-3, with 10 nucleotides matching TRBD1. The CDR3 has 17 amino acids. V lost 2 bases, J lost 1 base, and 6 bases stayed unmatched. The V gene's germline CDR1 is LNHDA and CDR2 SQIVND (reference sequence). The CDR3 sequence: CASSIFSGTGGTDTQYF. Written as DNA, the CDR3 is TGTGCCAGTAGTATATTCTCCGGGACAGGGGGCACAGATACGCAGTATTTT.

The gene calls are TRBV2 and TRBJ2-1; D may be TRBD1 (6 bases). Germline CDR1 is SNHLY and CDR2 is FYNNEI. The CDR3 extends over 14 amino acids. V gave up 6 bases and J gave up 3 bases, with 12 bases separating them. As DNA, the CDR3 is TGTGCCAGCAGGCCCGGACAGATCTACAATGAGCAGTTCTTC. This sequence encodes CASRPGQIYNEQFF.

This clone was counted a single time. J is TRBJ2-5 and V is TRBV7-8; 13 bases fit TRBD2. The V and J ends lost 5 bases and 2 bases, in that order; junction bases with no gene match: 17. The CDR3 is 20 amino acids. Germline V gene data show CDR1 as SGHVS and CDR2 as FQNEAQ. The CDR3: CASSPGLAGAPVPGQETQYF. In DNA, the CDR3 is TGTGCCAGCAGCCCAGGACTAGCGGGGGCCCCGGTCCCCGGGCAAGAGACCCAGTACTTC.

V usage is TRBV7-9 and J usage is TRBJ2-3; no definite D call. Trimming took 6 bases from V and 6 from J, leaving 19 bases between them. This CDR3 has 15 residues. CDR1 SEHNR and CDR2 FQNEAQ come from the germline V gene (reference sequence). The CDR3 coding sequence is TGTGCCAGCAGGATAGACTCCCAGAGGTTGGATACGCAGTATTTT. Residues: CASRIDSQRLDTQYF.

This clone was seen more than once but under ten times. V usage is TRBV5-6 and J usage is TRBJ2-7, with D possibly TRBD2 on 6 matching bases. The CDR3 is 13 amino acids. V lost 0 bases, J lost 3 bases, and 7 bases lay in between. In germline, CDR1 is SGHDT, CDR2 YYEEEE. Here the CDR3 DNA reads TGTGCCAGCAGCTTGGGGGGAGGCTACGAGCAGTACTTC. Amino acids: CASSLGGGYEQYF.

The V gene is TRBV6-5, the J gene TRBJ2-7; either TRBD1 or TRBD2 may fit D (5 bases each). Germline values: CDR1 MNHEY, CDR2 SVGAGI. V lost 0 bases and J 4 bases, leaving 13 bases between the germline ends. The CDR3 loop spans 15 amino acids. The CDR3 coding sequence is TGTGCCAGCAGTTACTCTACGGGACGGAATTACGAGCAGTACTTC. Its translation is CASSYSTGRNYEQYF.